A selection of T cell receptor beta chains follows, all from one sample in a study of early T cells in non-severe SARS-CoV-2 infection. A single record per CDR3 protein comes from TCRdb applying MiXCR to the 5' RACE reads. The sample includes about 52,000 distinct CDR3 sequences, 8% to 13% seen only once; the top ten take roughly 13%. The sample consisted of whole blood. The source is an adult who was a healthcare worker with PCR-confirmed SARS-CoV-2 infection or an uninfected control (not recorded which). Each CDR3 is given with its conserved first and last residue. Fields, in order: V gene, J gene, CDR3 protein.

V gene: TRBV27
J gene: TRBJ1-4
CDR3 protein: CASSSLTGTGLNEKLFF

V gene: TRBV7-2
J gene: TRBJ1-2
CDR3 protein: CASRHGPSYGYTF

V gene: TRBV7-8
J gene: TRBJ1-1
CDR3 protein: CASSLFEGAGDTEAFF

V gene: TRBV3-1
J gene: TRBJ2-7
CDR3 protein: CASSHLADRYEQYF

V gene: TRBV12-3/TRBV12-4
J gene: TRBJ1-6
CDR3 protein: CASRQSAGLANSPLHF

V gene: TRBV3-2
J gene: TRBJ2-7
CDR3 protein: CASSLHRDSLKSSYEQYF

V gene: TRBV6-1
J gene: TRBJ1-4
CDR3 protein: CASSERFGTNEKLFF

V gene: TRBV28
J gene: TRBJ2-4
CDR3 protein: CASPGGLAKNIQYF

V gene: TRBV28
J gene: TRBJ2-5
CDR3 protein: CASSLYDLGKETQYF

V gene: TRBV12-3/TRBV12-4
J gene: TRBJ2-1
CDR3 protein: CASSPTSYNEQFF

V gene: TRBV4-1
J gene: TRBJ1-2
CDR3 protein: CASSPAMGNYGYTF

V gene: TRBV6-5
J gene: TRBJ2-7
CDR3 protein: CASSYGMGGEQYF

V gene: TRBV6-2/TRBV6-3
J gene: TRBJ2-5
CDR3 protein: CASRPGLTSGATQYF

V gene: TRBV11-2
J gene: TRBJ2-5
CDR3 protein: CASSPQDIRGTQYF

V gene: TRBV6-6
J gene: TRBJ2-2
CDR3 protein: CASSYSISSGGRAGELFF